Below are 20 T cell receptor beta chains sequenced from a single sample in a study of cytomegalovirus exposure and HLA in healthy donors. PCR primers comprised 60 Vbeta and 13 Jbeta primers. Sequencing used immunoSEQ multiplex PCR; TCRdb keeps in-frame clones, though not all of them. The table lists 100,000 to 150,000 clones, about 80% of them singletons. The sequenced sample was PBMCs. These receptors came from a woman between 50 and 59 years old in good health and CMV-seronegative.

This clone occurred a few times. This chain links TRBV11-3 with TRBJ2-3; 14 bases match TRBD2. The V segment lost 6 bases and the J segment 3 bases; nucleotides outside the gene matches: 8. Germline V gene lookup returns CDR1 SGHNT and CDR2 YENEEA. The CDR3 sequence is 17 residues long. In DNA form, the CDR3 reads TGTGCCAGCAGTTCCGGGACTAGCGGGAGAAGGACAGATACGCAGTATTTT. Amino acid sequence: CASSSGTSGRRTDTQYF.

This chain connects TRBV28 to TRBJ2-7; a possible D gene is TRBD1 (5 bases). The CDR3 spans 15 residues. Germline V gene sequence: CDR1 MDHEN, CDR2 SYDVKM. V gave up 6 bases and J gave up 3 bases, with 18 bases separating them. The CDR3 here is CASSPTPRVGYEQYF. In nucleotides, the CDR3 is TGTGCCAGCAGCCCCACCCCCAGGGTCGGCTACGAGCAGTACTTC.

CDR3 residues: CASSSQGSGELFF. The DNA for the CDR3 is TGTGCCAGCAGTTCCCAGGGGTCCGGGGAGCTGTTTTTT. The chain recombines TRBV27 with TRBJ2-2, with D perhaps matching TRBD1 (6 bases). The germline V gene encodes CDR1 MNHEY and CDR2 SMNVEV (reference sequence). Trimming took off 4 bases at V and 6 bases at J, with 9 bases between the two ends. The CDR3 loop spans 13 amino acids.

This clone came up a few times. The chain carries TRBV9 and TRBJ2-3; 8 positions match TRBD2. Looked up from germline, CDR1 is SGDLS and CDR2 is YYNGEE. The CDR3 is 13 amino acids. The trim removed 4 bases at V and 4 bases at J, leaving 2 bases unmatched. The CDR3 reads CASSPGGADTQYF. CDR3 DNA sequence: TGTGCCAGCAGCCCGGGAGGGGCAGATACGCAGTATTTT. Based on the CDR3 plus reference TRBV9 and TRBJ2-3, the full variable domain is DSGVTQTPKHLITATGQRVTLRCSPRSGDLSVYWYQQSLDQGLQFLIQYYNGEERAKGNILERFSAQQFPDLHSELNLSSLELGDSALYFCASSPGGADTQYFGPGTRLTVL.

The chain recombines TRBV6-5 with TRBJ1-2; TRBD1 agrees at 7 bases. Germline V lookup: CDR1 MNHEY, CDR2 SVGAGI. Unmatched junction bases numbered 6, after V lost 4 bases and J lost 4 bases. This CDR3 is built from 14 residues. Here the CDR3 DNA reads TGTGCCAGCAGTTCCGGACAGGCGCCCTATGGCTACACCTTC. Encoded protein: CASSSGQAPYGYTF.

This clone was detected only a few times. This chain uses TRBV28 with TRBJ2-7; TRBD2 matches at 8 bases. From germline, CDR1 is MDHEN and CDR2 SYDVKM. Germline trimming cut 8 bases from V and 1 base from J; bases unmatched to any gene: 1. This CDR3 comprises 12 residues. CDR3 DNA: TGTGCCAGCGGCGGGGGGTCCTACGAGCAGTACTTC. Residues: CASGGGSYEQYF.

The V call is TRBV18, the J call TRBJ2-2, with D perhaps matching TRBD1 (6 bases). V was shortened by 3 bases and J by 4 bases, with 15 bases between the two germline ends. CDR3 length: 16 residues. Germline CDR1 KGHSH, CDR2 LQKENI. CDR3 sequence (DNA): TGTGCCAGCTCACCCGTGACAGGTGTGGCCACCGGGGAGCTGTTTTTT. It codes for CASSPVTGVATGELFF. The full variable domain, its missing parts supplied by reference TRBV18 and TRBJ2-2, is NAGVMQNPRHLVRRRGQEARLRCSPMKGHSHVYWYRQLPEEGLKFMVYLQKENIIDESGMPKERFSAEFPKEGPSILRIQQVVRGDSAAYFCASSPVTGVATGELFFGEGSRLTVL.

This clone was picked up one time. The V call is TRBV7-8, the J call TRBJ1-4, with 9 bases that match TRBD1. The J segment lost 13 bases and the V segment lost 5 bases, leaving 20 bases of the junction unmatched. The CDR3 length is 17 residues. The germline gives CDR1 SGHVS, CDR2 FQNEAQ. CDR3 DNA: TGTGCCAGCAGCCGGATCGGACAGGGGAAGGGCTCTTGGAGACTGTTTTTT. It translates to CASSRIGQGKGSWRLFF. The whole variable domain, remainder taken from reference TRBV7-8 and TRBJ1-4, is GAGVSQSPRYKVAKRGQDVALRCDPISGHVSLFWYQQALGQGPEFLTYFQNEAQLDKSGLPSDRFFAERPEGSVSTLKIQRTQQEDSAVYLCASSRIGQGKGSWRLFFGSGTQLSVL.

This clone was detected only a few times. The chain carries TRBV29-1 and TRBJ2-3; 8 bases are a match to TRBD1. CDR1 SQVTM and CDR2 ANQGSEA come from the germline V gene. The ends lost 5 bases at V and 2 bases at J; junction bases unmatched: 3. The CDR3 contains 13 residues. CDR3: CSVPGQATDTQYF. The CDR3 DNA sequence: TGCAGCGTTCCGGGACAGGCCACAGATACGCAGTATTTT.

V and J are TRBV11-3 and TRBJ1-1; possible D gene TRBD1, 6 bases. The CDR3 loop spans 13 amino acids. The V and J ends lost 3 bases and 5 bases respectively, with 10 bases between them. Germline lookup yields CDR1 SGHNT and CDR2 YENEEA. The CDR3 loop is CASSFRGGTEAFF. In DNA, the CDR3 is TGTGCCAGCAGCTTTAGGGGGGGTACTGAAGCTTTCTTT. The whole variable domain, filled in from reference TRBV11-3 and TRBJ1-1, reads EAGVVQSPRYKIIEKKQPVAFWCNPISGHNTLYWYLQNLGQGPELLIRYENEEAVDDSQLPKDRFSAERLKGVDSTLKIQPAELGDSAVYLCASSFRGGTEAFFGQGTRLTVV.

DNA of the CDR3: TGTGCCAGCAGTGACAGGGGCGAGGTTGGAAACACCATATATTTT. This sequence encodes CASSDRGEVGNTIYF. The chain employs TRBV2 and TRBJ1-3, with D possibly TRBD1 on 6 matching bases. The CDR3 is made up of 15 amino acids. The V gene lost 3 bases and the J gene lost 3 bases, with 12 bases spanning the gap. Looked up from germline, CDR1 is SNHLY and CDR2 is FYNNEI. The complete variable domain, with remaining parts taken from reference TRBV2 and TRBJ1-3, reads EPEVTQTPSHQVTQMGQEVILRCVPISNHLYFYWYRQILGQKVEFLVSFYNNEISEKSEIFDDQFSVERPDGSNFTLKIRSTKLEDSAMYFCASSDRGEVGNTIYFGEGSWLTVV.

This chain joins TRBV27 and TRBJ2-1, with a weak D call TRBD2 (6 bases). In germline, CDR1 is MNHEY, CDR2 SMNVEV (reference sequence). This CDR3 spans 12 amino acids. Trimming cost V 2 bases and J 7 bases, with 6 bases left between them. CDR3 sequence: CASSLRGNEQFF. CDR3 sequence (DNA): TGTGCCAGCAGTTTACGGGGGAATGAGCAGTTCTTC.

This clone was seen just once. This CDR3 reads CASSFSGGISPLHF. The CDR3 DNA is TGTGCCAGCAGCTTTTCAGGGGGCATATCACCCCTCCACTTT. The chain is built from TRBV5-4 and TRBJ1-6; the match to TRBD1 covers 8 bases. In germline, CDR1 is SGHNT, CDR2 YYREEE (reference sequence). V shed 2 bases and J 10 bases; nucleotides not matched to a gene: 5. This CDR3 is built from 14 residues.

The V call is TRBV19, the J call TRBJ1-1; 8 positions match TRBD1. Germline V gene data show CDR1 as LNHDA and CDR2 as SQIVND (reference sequence). CDR3 length equals 14 residues. The junction had 7 bases not matched to a gene; V was cut back by 5 bases and J by 5 bases. The CDR3 bases are TGTGCCAGTAGTGTGGGACAGGTATCGACTGAAGCTTTCTTT. This codes for CASSVGQVSTEAFF.

This chain uses TRBV11-2 with TRBJ1-6; no reliable D call. Germline V gene sequence: CDR1 SGHAT, CDR2 FQNNGV. The V and J ends lost 6 bases and 7 bases respectively, with 22 bases between them. The CDR3 has 17 amino acids. The CDR3 spells CASRYRTEARTNSPLHF. The CDR3 coding sequence is TGTGCCAGCAGGTATCGGACGGAGGCCAGGACCAATTCACCCCTCCACTTT.

The chain recombines TRBV29-1 with TRBJ1-2; TRBD1 matches at 9 bases. Germline-derived CDR1 and CDR2 are SQVTM and ANQGSEA. V lost 8 bases and J lost 4; bases outside the gene matches: 8. The CDR3 consists of 13 residues. CDR3 sequence (DNA): TGCAGCATAGACAGGGGGGGAGGCTATGGCTACACCTTC. This codes for CSIDRGGGYGYTF.

The chain employs TRBV4-3 and TRBJ2-1; a possible D gene is TRBD2 (6 bases). V was pared by 5 bases and J by 13 bases, with 15 bases between. This CDR3 spans 12 amino acids. In germline, CDR1 is LGHNA, CDR2 YSLEER. CDR3 coding DNA: TGCGCCAGCAGCTTTCAGGTGGACTACCAGTTCTTC. Encoded protein: CASSFQVDYQFF.

This rearrangement joins TRBV7-6 to TRBJ2-7; 7 positions agree with TRBD1. J lost 0 bases, V lost 5 bases, and 4 bases had no gene match. The CDR3 is 14 residues long. Germline lookup yields CDR1 SGHVS and CDR2 FNYEAQ. This CDR3 reads CASSPGQASYEQYF. In DNA form, the CDR3 reads TGTGCCAGCAGCCCTGGACAGGCCTCCTACGAGCAGTACTTC. Together with reference TRBV7-6 and TRBJ2-7, the CDR3 gives the full variable domain: GAGVSQSPRYKVTKRGQDVALRCDPISGHVSLYWYRQALGQGPEFLTYFNYEAQQDKSGLPNDRFSAERPEGSISTLTIQRTEQRDSAMYRCASSPGQASYEQYFGPGTRLTVT.

A note on this clone: This sample also contains other DNA sequences that code for the same CDR3. The chain carries TRBV2 and TRBJ1-1; D possibly corresponds to TRBD1 (5 bases). CDR3 length: 16 amino acids. Trimming took off 1 base at V and 4 bases at J, with 16 bases between the two ends. CDR1 is SNHLY and CDR2 is FYNNEI in the germline V gene. This chain's CDR3 is CASSEEPGLGATEAFF. The CDR3 DNA reads TGTGCCAGCAGTGAAGAGCCAGGGTTAGGTGCCACTGAAGCTTTCTTT.

The V and J genes are TRBV11-1 and TRBJ1-4; 10 bases line up with TRBD1. V was pared by 8 bases and J by 3 bases, with 3 bases of the junction left unmatched. Per the germline V gene, CDR1 is SGHAT and CDR2 is FQDESV (reference sequence). The CDR3 totals 14 residues. In DNA form, the CDR3 reads TGTGCCAGCGGCGACAGGGGGCCTAATGAAAAACTGTTTTTT. Translating it yields CASGDRGPNEKLFF.